Here is one T cell receptor beta chain with its context. Those who participated ranged in age from 18 to 89 years and resided in under 25 US areas. Clinical history reported by participants formed the basis on which cohorts were assigned. CDR3 length: 17 amino acids. Trimming left V 3 bases short and J 2 bases short, with 16 bases between. From germline, CDR1 is ENHRY and CDR2 SYGVKD. The data belong to a study of blood T cell repertoires in COVID-19. Study overall: In each case, the material was cDNA or gDNA derived from T cells, B-cell-depleted T cells, or PBMCs.

In the source study's methods: Amplification with reference gene primers provided the estimates of nucleated cell counts. Repertoires were generated with immunoSEQ multiplex PCR, while TCRdb's copy carries only in-frame clones and drops some. The V and J calls and clone size are taken from that table; D and trimming were inferred from the DNA. The table shows roughly 520,000 clones, with approximately 88% occurring only once. The TCR sequence derives from a middle-aged woman who had recovered from COVID-19. Sequences were obtained from PBMCs or T cells enriched from blood (not recorded which). The V call is TRBV10-3, the J call TRBJ2-2; D may be TRBD2 (5 bases). The CDR3 sequence is CAISELDPGVNTGELFF. As DNA, the CDR3 is TGTGCCATCAGTGAACTAGACCCTGGGGTAAACACCGGGGAGCTGTTTTTT.